These 12 T cell receptor beta chains share one sample of origin, sequenced in a study of cytomegalovirus exposure and HLA in healthy donors. The PCR made use of 60 Vbeta and 13 Jbeta primers. Sequencing used immunoSEQ multiplex PCR; TCRdb keeps in-frame clones, though not all of them. The profile covers some 140,000 clones, with over 70% appearing a single time and roughly 1.3% taken by the ten largest. Specimen: PBMCs. The receptors come from a woman between 40 and 50 years old in good health and CMV-seronegative.

The chain has TRBV4-3 and TRBJ1-1, with TRBD1 as a possible D gene (6 bases). V was clipped by 4 bases and J by 5 bases, with 17 bases between them. Germline V gene sequence: CDR1 LGHNA, CDR2 YSLEER. CDR3 length: 15 amino acids. CDR3 bases: TGCGCCAGCAGCCCTTCTTCCGCAGGGGAAACTGAAGCTTTCTTT. Residues: CASSPSSAGETEAFF.

The rearrangement uses TRBV4-2 and TRBJ2-7; 8 nucleotides agree with TRBD1. The CDR3 runs to 18 residues. From germline, CDR1 is LGHNA and CDR2 YNFKEQ. With 3 bases clipped from V and 6 bases from J, the junction kept 19 bases outside the gene matches. Here the CDR3 DNA reads TGTGCCAGCAGCCAGAATCCCGGGACAGGAATAGGGACCTCCGAGCAGTACTTC. This translates into CASSQNPGTGIGTSEQYF.

The CDR3 is CASRPRDREAYGYTF. In DNA form, the CDR3 reads TGTGCCAGCCGCCCCCGGGACAGGGAGGCCTATGGCTACACCTTC. The chain combines TRBV28 with TRBJ1-2; 9 bases map to TRBD1. The CDR3 is 15 amino acids. Trimming at V came to 8 bases and at J to 4 bases, leaving 11 bases not matched to a gene. Germline V gene data show CDR1 as MDHEN and CDR2 as SYDVKM.

The V and J genes are TRBV19 and TRBJ2-3, with 7 bases lining up with TRBD1. With V trimmed by 3 bases and J by 6 bases, 9 bases remained unmatched. The germline V gene has CDR1 LNHDA and CDR2 SQIVND (reference sequence). The CDR3 has 15 amino acids. The CDR3 protein is CASSIESYRGDTQYF. Written as DNA, the CDR3 is TGTGCCAGTAGTATTGAGTCATACAGGGGCGATACGCAGTATTTT.

The V and J genes are TRBV7-2 and TRBJ2-2; 11 bases agree with TRBD2. CDR3 length: 14 amino acids. V shed 6 bases and J 4 bases; nucleotides not matched to a gene: 1. Per germline, CDR1 SGHTA and CDR2 FQGNSA. CDR3 DNA: TGTGCCAGCAGACTAGCGGGGGTCACCGGGGAGCTGTTTTTT. Protein: CASRLAGVTGELFF.

The chain uses TRBV19 and TRBJ1-6; no clear D. From germline, CDR1 is LNHDA and CDR2 SQIVND (reference sequence). The CDR3 spans 16 residues. Trimming shortened V by 1 base and J by 7 bases, and 14 bases separated the two germline ends. The CDR3 sequence: CASSIGAWSANSPLHF. The CDR3 DNA reads TGTGCCAGTAGTATAGGGGCCTGGTCCGCCAATTCACCCCTCCACTTT.

This rearrangement joins TRBV29-1 to TRBJ2-3; TRBD2 agrees at 12 bases. J lost 0 bases, V lost 6 bases, and 7 bases had no gene match. CDR1 SQVTM and CDR2 ANQGSEA come from the germline V gene. The CDR3 contains 16 residues. The CDR3, as DNA: TGCAGCGTGGGATCCGGGACTAGCGGGAGCACAGATACGCAGTATTTT. Protein sequence: CSVGSGTSGSTDTQYF.

The V and J genes are TRBV7-7 and TRBJ2-3; 8 nucleotides match TRBD2. The CDR3 has 14 amino acids. Germline V gives CDR1 SSHAT, CDR2 FNYEAQ (reference sequence). V shed 5 bases, J shed 4 bases, and the junction held 5 bases outside the gene matches. CDR3 loop: CASSLGLAADTQYF. CDR3 sequence (DNA): TGTGCCAGCAGCCTTGGACTAGCAGCAGATACGCAGTATTTT.

This clone was found a few times. V is TRBV7-9 and J is TRBJ2-7; 11 positions agree with TRBD2. CDR1 is SEHNR and CDR2 is FQNEAQ in the germline V gene (reference sequence). The junction had 3 bases not matched to a gene; V was cut back by 2 bases and J by 3 bases. There are 15 residues in the CDR3. The CDR3 DNA follows: TGTGCCAGCAGCTTAACAACTAGCGGGGGCTACGAGCAGTACTTC. This translates into CASSLTTSGGYEQYF. Combining the CDR3 with reference TRBV7-9 and TRBJ2-7 gives the whole variable domain DTGVSQNPRHKITKRGQNVTFRCDPISEHNRLYWYRQTLGQGPEFLTYFQNEAQLEKSRLLSDRFSAERPKGSFSTLEIQRTEQGDSAMYLCASSLTTSGGYEQYFGPGTRLTVT.

This chain joins TRBV7-9 and TRBJ2-2, with D possibly being TRBD2 (5 bases). The ends were cut back, 3 bases at V and 2 bases at J, with 10 bases in the middle. CDR1 is SEHNR, CDR2 FQNEAQ, per germline (reference sequence). The CDR3 covers 15 residues. This CDR3 is CASSFSSGNTGELFF. The CDR3 coding sequence is TGTGCCAGCAGCTTCTCTTCGGGAAACACCGGGGAGCTGTTTTTT.

A few counts support this clone. This chain uses TRBV7-9 with TRBJ1-2, with 8 bases fitting TRBD1. The junction had 7 bases not matched to a gene; V was cut back by 4 bases and J by 6 bases. Germline-derived CDR1 and CDR2 are SEHNR and FQNEAQ (reference sequence). The CDR3 sequence is 14 residues long. The chain's CDR3 is CASSSQGTGNGYTF. DNA for the CDR3: TGTGCCAGCAGCTCGCAAGGGACAGGAAATGGCTACACCTTC.

The rearrangement joins TRBV9 to TRBJ2-3, with D possibly matching TRBD2 (5 bases). This CDR3 is 19 amino acids long. The germline V gene encodes CDR1 SGDLS and CDR2 YYNGEE. The V and J ends lost 4 bases and 0 bases respectively, with 24 bases between them. CDR3 sequence: CASSPRSLASSTSTDTQYF. In DNA form, the CDR3 reads TGTGCCAGCAGCCCAAGAAGTCTAGCCTCATCTACTAGCACAGATACGCAGTATTTT.